The next 15 T cell receptor beta chains were all read from a single sample in a study of CD8+CD57+ T cells in acquired aplastic anemia. Genomic DNA acted as the template from which TCR beta VDJ combination and CDR3 sequence profiling were carried out. TCRdb used MiXCR to reprocess the reads, holding one entry per CDR3 protein. The sample holds approximately 470,000 distinct CDR3 sequences, approximately 33% seen once. Patients sequenced had flow cytometry evidence of CD8+CD57+ cell expansion. The sample was sorted CD4+, CD8+, or CD8+CD57+ T cells (not recorded which) from PBMCs. The receptors come from a human donor with aplastic anemia.

CDR3 loop: CASSLSVAGGPGELFF. The CDR3 DNA is TGTGCCAGCAGTTTGAGCGTAGCGGGAGGGCCCGGGGAGCTGTTTTTT. This rearrangement joins TRBV25-1 to TRBJ2-2, with 11 bases lining up with TRBD2. Trimming took 5 bases from V and 6 from J; bases not matched to a gene: 8. The CDR3 is 16 residues long. Looked up from germline, CDR1 is MGHDK and CDR2 is SYGVNS.

The sample holds many counts of this clonotype. This chain links TRBV20-1 with TRBJ2-7, with D maybe TRBD2 (6 bases). The ends were cut back, 6 bases at V and 2 bases at J, with 17 bases in the middle. Germline CDR1 reads DFQATT; CDR2 reads SNEGSKA (reference sequence). This CDR3 has 14 amino acids. CDR3 region: CSASSGPITYEQYF. CDR3 DNA: TGCAGTGCCTCCAGCGGGCCTATAACCTACGAGCAGTACTTC.

A note on this clonotype: A much larger clone differs by one base, so this may be a read error. The rearrangement uses TRBV7-2 and TRBJ2-5, with TRBD1 matching 9 bases. Germline values: CDR1 SGHTA, CDR2 FQGNSA. This CDR3 comprises 16 residues. CDR3: CASSLMYRDRVETRYF. The CDR3 bases are TGTGCCAGCAGCTTGATGTACCGGGACAGGGTGGAGACCCGGTACTTC.

This clonotype has a count of ten or more. This chain joins TRBV7-9 and TRBJ2-1, with D tentatively TRBD1 (5 bases). V was clipped by 10 bases and J by 5 bases, with 15 bases between them. This CDR3 has 13 residues. CDR1 SEHNR and CDR2 FQNEAQ come from the germline V gene (reference sequence). In DNA, the CDR3 is TGTGCCACAAGGGGATTCATTGACAATGAGCAGTTCTTC. This encodes CATRGFIDNEQFF. Using reference TRBV7-9 and TRBJ2-1 for the parts outside the CDR3, the full variable domain is DTGVSQNPRHKITKRGQNVTFRCDPISEHNRLYWYRQTLGQGPEFLTYFQNEAQLEKSRLLSDRFSAERPKGSFSTLEIQRTEQGDSAMYLCATRGFIDNEQFFGPGTRLTVL.

There are a few counts of this clonotype. V usage is TRBV6-1 and J usage is TRBJ2-2, with a weak D call TRBD2 (6 bases). There are 15 residues in the CDR3. V lost 7 bases, J lost 1 base, and 13 bases lay in between. The germline CDR1 and CDR2 sequences are MNHNS and SASEGT. CDR3 in amino acids: CASTSEGRNTGELFF. CDR3 sequence (DNA): TGTGCCAGCACATCGGAGGGTCGGAACACCGGGGAGCTGTTTTTT.

This clonotype was observed at least ten times. The chain carries TRBV5-1 and TRBJ1-2; tentatively, D is TRBD1 (5 bases). Germline values: CDR1 SGHRS, CDR2 YFSETQ. V lost 4 bases and J lost 0, with 10 bases in between. There are 14 residues in the CDR3. DNA of the CDR3: TGCGCCAGCAGCGAGACAGCAGCTAACTATGGCTACACCTTC. Protein sequence: CASSETAANYGYTF.

This chain connects TRBV11-1 to TRBJ2-7, with D perhaps being TRBD1 or TRBD2 (8 bases each). This CDR3 has 20 residues. The V end lost 0 bases, the J end lost 2 bases, and 26 bases lay between the germline ends. Looked up from germline, CDR1 is SGHAT and CDR2 is FQDESV (reference sequence). The CDR3, as DNA: TGTGCCAGCAGCTTAGCGTCTCGAGCGGGGGTGACACAGGGGGCCTACGAGCAGTACTTC. Amino acid sequence: CASSLASRAGVTQGAYEQYF.

This chain uses TRBV29-1 with TRBJ1-6; no clear D. The ends were cut back, 3 bases at V and 7 bases at J, with 10 bases in the middle. The length of the CDR3 is 13 residues. Germline V gives CDR1 SQVTM, CDR2 ANQGSEA. The CDR3 sequence: CSVDVGENSPLHF. CDR3 DNA sequence: TGCAGCGTTGACGTCGGGGAAAATTCACCCCTCCACTTT.

This clonotype was found many times. The chain couples TRBV19 to TRBJ2-7; D gene uncertain. Trimming removed 3 bases at V and 3 bases at J, with 9 bases between. Germline V CDR1 and CDR2: LNHDA, SQIVND (reference sequence). The CDR3 contains 13 residues. The CDR3 DNA follows: TGTGCCAGTAGTATGGCCCCGGGCTACGAGCAGTACTTC. Residues: CASSMAPGYEQYF.

This clonotype was seen more than once but under ten times. The chain carries TRBV6-1 and TRBJ2-7; TRBD2 agrees at 7 bases. This CDR3 contains 13 residues. Losses at the gene ends were 6 bases for V and 3 bases for J; bases not matched to a gene: 5. Germline CDR1 reads MNHNS; CDR2 reads SASEGT. The CDR3 spells CASRRGGVYEQYF. The CDR3 DNA reads as TGTGCCAGCAGGCGCGGGGGTGTCTACGAGCAGTACTTC.

In this sample, this clonotype turned up many times. The chain is built from TRBV12-3 or TRBV12-4 and TRBJ2-7; D is possibly TRBD1 (5 bases). The CDR3 length is 13 residues. V was clipped by 5 bases and J by 2 bases, with 10 bases between them. CDR3: CASSPGFPYEQYF. CDR3 DNA: TGTGCCAGCAGTCCAGGGTTCCCCTACGAGCAGTACTTC.

The chain recombines TRBV5-1 with TRBJ1-4, with 7 bases lining up with TRBD1. The trim removed 4 bases at V and 6 bases at J, leaving 9 bases unmatched. The CDR3 has 15 amino acids. The germline CDR1 and CDR2 sequences are SGHRS and YFSETQ. The CDR3 region is CASSVTGTADEKLFF. For the CDR3, the DNA is TGCGCCAGCAGCGTGACCGGGACAGCGGATGAAAAACTGTTTTTT.

This clonotype was observed once. One base away lies a much larger clone, so this may be a sequencing read error. The CDR3 spells CASSPGTSYGYTF. The CDR3 nucleotides are TGTGCCAGCAGCCCCGGGACAAGCTATGGCTACACCTTC. The V gene is TRBV7-2, the J gene TRBJ1-2; D is possibly TRBD1 (6 bases). This CDR3 is built from 13 residues. Looked up from germline, CDR1 is SGHTA and CDR2 is FQGNSA. V was trimmed by 5 bases and J by 4 bases, leaving 11 bases between them.

In this sample, this clonotype turned up a few times. The V call is TRBV9, the J call TRBJ2-1, with 9 bases lining up with TRBD2. The germline gives CDR1 SGDLS, CDR2 YYNGEE. Unmatched junction bases numbered 9, after V lost 3 bases and J lost 5 bases. This CDR3 comprises 16 residues. The CDR3 bases are TGTGCCAGCAGCGAGAGAGGGACTAGCTTTAACAATGAGCAGTTCTTC. Its protein product is CASSERGTSFNNEQFF.

This clonotype occurred a few times. This chain connects TRBV4-2 to TRBJ1-5, with 8 bases matching TRBD1. Germline V gives CDR1 LGHNA, CDR2 YNFKEQ. Unmatched junction bases numbered 10, after V lost 1 base and J lost 2 bases. The CDR3 contains 18 residues. The CDR3 DNA sequence: TGTGCCAGCAGCCAAGTTGGCAGGGGGCGGGTTGGCAATCAGCCCCAGCATTTT. It encodes CASSQVGRGRVGNQPQHF.